This T cell receptor (beta chain) emerged from a study of T cell responses to AZD1222 COVID-19 vaccine (dated by TCRdb to the early 2020s). For the study in its entirety: AZD1222 recipients whose second dose came at about 4 weeks and those whose second dose came at about 12 weeks were combined into one group, since spike-specific TCR depth and breadth did not differ between the two schedules. TCR sequencing was performed for about 240 trial participants, of whom 200 to 210 were given two doses of AZD1222 and around 26 were given two doses of MenACWY control vaccine. Enrollment into the trials was organized by age into subgroups of 18-55, 56-69 and 70-plus years, and those subgroups contained approximately 150, 30 and 60 TCR-sequenced participants, respectively.

The CDR3 regions of human TCRbeta chains were subjected to immunosequencing. The original pipeline was this. TCRs in the repertoires were matched against a reference library of SARS-CoV-2-specific TCRs that had been generated with the MIRA antigen-specificity platform. Breadth meant the fraction of unique TCRs that were SARS-CoV-2-associated, whereas depth meant the fraction of total T cells that were SARS-CoV-2-associated. Using the MIRA data, every spike-specific TCR was mapped to the spike region that the TCR reacted to and assigned to either a CD4 or a CD8 class. Log10-transformed breadth and depth values were compared by one-way ANOVA with Sidak's multiple comparisons tests. What TCRdb holds here is the immuneACCESS table cut down to in-frame rearrangements. Part of the clones is not present; checked against another copy, under half of the missing clones reflect an unresolved V gene, and the others are unexplained. V, J and clone size reflect that table, while D and trimming were determined from the DNA. In all, the sample holds approximately 150,000 clones, and 91% of those were seen once. 1.1% to 1.5% of the sample belongs to the ten largest clones.

What the work shows at the level of the full study, not this receptor alone: Spike-specific TCR breadth and depth rose significantly after two AZD1222 doses compared with day 0 and with MenACWY recipients. Only 5 to 7 AZD1222 recipients were SARS-CoV-2 seropositive at baseline, limiting conclusions about previously exposed vaccinees. The 56-69-year group was small, and its depth increase did not reach significance, likely because of low power. Because no day 14 peak-response samples were available, repertoires were characterized only after the peak T cell response. Reportedly, close to half of the unique spike-specific TCRs recognized epitopes lying outside the regions that are mutated in the B.1.351 and B.1.1.7 variants. Vaccine-associated CD4 TCRs spanned the whole spike protein, with dominant responses in regions 160-218 and 743-854. Participants were mostly white British, with more females than males. The authors suggested clonal diversity may have been underestimated.

The germline V gene (reference sequence) sets CDR1 to SEHNR and CDR2 to FQNEAQ. Its CDR3 holds 13 amino acids, cysteine through phenylalanine. Only the CDR3 portion is preserved as DNA: 39 bases, with reading frame beginning at the first base. V drops 4 bases and J drops 2 bases, leaving 9 bases in between. Turning to this clone: Its recognized antigen is unknown. No quality values exist for individual bases; no much larger clone is one base distant.

The sample's time point, from its label and the paper: baseline before first vaccination. Samples from vaccinated people were obtained from the UK trials COV001 and COV002, which included a single-blind randomized controlled phase 2/3 trial of AZD1222 (ChAdOx1 nCoV-19) in healthy adults. For TCRbeta chain sequencing, PBMC samples were collected from trial participants at day 0 and at day 28 after the second dose. This specimen was peripheral blood, taken on day 0 of AZD1222 vaccination. The V gene is TRBV7-9 and the J gene is TRBJ2-7; the D gene is perhaps TRBD1, on 6 matching bases. The clonotype originates from an adult in good health. The CDR3 amino acid sequence is: CASSSNRAYEQYF. The nucleotide sequence reads TGTGCCAGCAGCTCCAACAGGGCCTACGAGCAGTACTTC. Joined to the reference TRBV7-9 and TRBJ2-7 proteins, this CDR3 gives the full variable domain: DTGVSQNPRHKITKRGQNVTFRCDPISEHNRLYWYRQTLGQGPEFLTYFQNEAQLEKSRLLSDRFSAERPKGSFSTLEIQRTEQGDSAMYLCASSSNRAYEQYFGPGTRLTVT.